These 4 T cell receptor beta chains share one sample of origin, sequenced in a study of T cell responses to AZD1222 COVID-19 vaccine. The protocol was immunoSEQ multiplex PCR, while the TCRdb copy is restricted to in-frame clones and leaves out a portion. Of more than 140,000 clones listed, about 90% are singletons. Sequencing used peripheral blood, obtained on day 0 of AZD1222 vaccination. Receptors originate from an adult in good health.

The V call is TRBV19, the J call TRBJ1-2; the D is unclear. The CDR3 covers 13 residues. Germline CDR1 is LNHDA and CDR2 is SQIVND (reference sequence). With 4 bases removed from V and 7 bases from J, the gap between germline ends came to 13 bases. The CDR3 sequence is CASSNGESGGYTF. CDR3 DNA sequence: TGTGCCAGTAGTAATGGGGAATCCGGTGGCTACACCTTC. Full variable domain (rest looked up from reference TRBV19 and TRBJ1-2): DGGITQSPKYLFRKEGQNVTLSCEQNLNHDAMYWYRQDPGQGLRLIYYSQIVNDFQKGDIAEGYSVSREKKESFPLTVTSAQKNPTAFYLCASSNGESGGYTFGSGTRLTVV.

CDR3 in amino acids: CASSLGTGDQPQHF. In DNA, the CDR3 is TGCGCCAGCAGCTTGGGGACAGGCGATCAGCCCCAGCATTTT. The V gene is TRBV5-1, the J gene TRBJ1-5; 7 bases align to TRBD1. V lost 0 bases and J lost 5; bases outside the gene matches: 2. This CDR3 is built from 14 residues. Germline V gene sequence: CDR1 SGHRS, CDR2 YFSETQ.

This sequence joins TRBV5-5 and TRBJ2-7; 10 bases fit TRBD1. The V gene's germline CDR1 is SGHKS and CDR2 YYEKEE (reference sequence). This CDR3 is built from 15 residues. J gave up 3 bases and V 4 bases, and 7 bases lay outside the gene matches. CDR3 in amino acids: CASSRDRGSLYEQYF. In DNA, the CDR3 is TGTGCCAGCAGCCGGGACAGGGGATCCCTCTACGAGCAGTACTTC. Full variable domain (remainder filled in from reference TRBV5-5 and TRBJ2-7): DAGVTQSPTHLIKTRGQQVTLRCSPISGHKSVSWYQQVLGQGPQFIFQYYEKEERGRGNFPDRFSARQFPNYSSELNVNALLLGDSALYLCASSRDRGSLYEQYFGPGTRLTVT.

The chain combines TRBV27 with TRBJ1-2, with D unclear. The germline CDR1 and CDR2 sequences are MNHEY and SMNVEV (reference sequence). The germline V and J ends were trimmed by 3 bases and 3 bases, with 14 bases remaining between them. This CDR3 spans 15 amino acids. CDR3 region: CASSFRGGGDYGYTF. The CDR3 DNA is TGTGCCAGCAGTTTTCGAGGAGGAGGAGACTATGGCTACACCTTC.